The source of this T cell receptor beta chain is a study of cytomegalovirus exposure and HLA in healthy donors. Study-level results: 87-base-pair reads could not separate some V segments, including TRBV6-2 and TRBV6-3. TCR beta V- and J-gene trimming, according to a later analysis, was linked to a missense DCLRE1C variant.

Trimming left V 3 bases short and J 1 base short, with 8 bases between. The CDR3 is 14 residues long. Germline V gives CDR1 MRHNA, CDR2 SNTAGT. Worth noting for this clone: Its target is unknown.

PCR employed 60 Vbeta and 13 Jbeta primers. Only in-frame clones appear in the TCRdb table, and some are missing; sequencing was by immunoSEQ multiplex PCR. The repertoire holds roughly 120,000 clones, with 75% as singletons. The origin of this receptor is a woman in her thirties or forties in good health and CMV-seropositive. Material: PBMCs. The J gene is TRBJ2-3, the V gene TRBV6-4; D is ambiguous. The CDR3 nucleotides are TGTGCCAGCAGTGAGATGGGCGGCACAGATACGCAGTATTTT. Translation: CASSEMGGTDTQYF.